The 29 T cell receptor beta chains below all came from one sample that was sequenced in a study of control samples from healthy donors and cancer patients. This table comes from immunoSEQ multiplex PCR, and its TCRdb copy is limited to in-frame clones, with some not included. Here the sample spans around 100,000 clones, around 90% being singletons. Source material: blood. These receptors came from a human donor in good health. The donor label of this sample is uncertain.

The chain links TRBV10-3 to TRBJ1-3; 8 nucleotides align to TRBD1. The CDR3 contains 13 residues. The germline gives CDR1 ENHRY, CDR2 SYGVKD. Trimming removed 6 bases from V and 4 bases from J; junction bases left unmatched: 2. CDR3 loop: CAIRGDRGNTIYF. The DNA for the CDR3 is TGTGCCATCAGGGGGGACAGGGGAAACACCATATATTTT.

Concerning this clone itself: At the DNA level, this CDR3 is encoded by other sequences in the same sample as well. CDR3 bases: TGTGCCAGCAGCTTGGGGGGCCCTGGGGCCAACGTCCTGACTTTC. It specifies CASSLGGPGANVLTF. The chain combines TRBV5-6 with TRBJ2-6; possibly TRBD1 for D (5 bases). This CDR3 has 15 residues. The ends were cut back, 0 bases at V and 2 bases at J, with 6 bases in the middle. Germline V lookup: CDR1 SGHDT, CDR2 YYEEEE.

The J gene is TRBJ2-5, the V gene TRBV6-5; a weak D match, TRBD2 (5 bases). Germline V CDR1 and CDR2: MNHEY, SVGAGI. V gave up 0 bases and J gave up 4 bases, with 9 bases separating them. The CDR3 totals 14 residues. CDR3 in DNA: TGTGCCAGCAGTTACTCGTACGGGGTAGAGACCCAGTACTTC. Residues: CASSYSYGVETQYF.

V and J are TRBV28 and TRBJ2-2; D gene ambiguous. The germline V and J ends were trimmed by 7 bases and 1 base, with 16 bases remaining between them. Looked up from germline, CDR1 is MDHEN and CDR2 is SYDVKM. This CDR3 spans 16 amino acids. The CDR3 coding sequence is TGTGCCAGCATTCTAAATGCCCCAGGGAACACCGGGGAGCTGTTTTTT. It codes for CASILNAPGNTGELFF.

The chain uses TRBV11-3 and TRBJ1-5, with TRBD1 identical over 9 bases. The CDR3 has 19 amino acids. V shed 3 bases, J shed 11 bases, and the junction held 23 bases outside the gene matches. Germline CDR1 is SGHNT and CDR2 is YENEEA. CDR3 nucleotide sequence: TGTGCCAGCAGCTTTACAACGCCGTCCCGGGACAGGGATGTTGCAGCCCAGCATTTT. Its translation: CASSFTTPSRDRDVAAQHF.

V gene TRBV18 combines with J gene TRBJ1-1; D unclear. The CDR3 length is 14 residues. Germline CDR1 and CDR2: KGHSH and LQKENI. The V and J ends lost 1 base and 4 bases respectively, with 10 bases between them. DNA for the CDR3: TGTGCCAGCTCACCACAGGCAGACATCACTGAAGCTTTCTTT. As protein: CASSPQADITEAFF.

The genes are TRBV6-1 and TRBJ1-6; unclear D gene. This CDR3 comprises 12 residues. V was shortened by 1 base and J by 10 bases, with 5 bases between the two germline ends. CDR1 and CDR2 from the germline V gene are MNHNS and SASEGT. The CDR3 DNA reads TGTGCCAGCAGTGAAGGAGGCTCACCCCTCCACTTT. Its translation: CASSEGGSPLHF.

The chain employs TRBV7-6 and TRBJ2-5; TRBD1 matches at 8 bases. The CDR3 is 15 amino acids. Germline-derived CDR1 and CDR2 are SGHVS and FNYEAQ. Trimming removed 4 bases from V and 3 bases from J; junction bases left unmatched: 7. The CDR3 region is CASSSFRDRKETQYF. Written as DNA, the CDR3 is TGTGCCAGCAGCTCCTTCCGGGACAGGAAAGAGACCCAGTACTTC.

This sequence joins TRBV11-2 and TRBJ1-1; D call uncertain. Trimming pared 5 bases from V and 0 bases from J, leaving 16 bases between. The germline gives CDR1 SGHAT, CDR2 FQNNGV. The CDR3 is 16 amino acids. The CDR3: CASSRGLGLMNTEAFF. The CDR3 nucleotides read TGTGCCAGCAGCCGAGGGCTGGGCCTAATGAACACTGAAGCTTTCTTT.

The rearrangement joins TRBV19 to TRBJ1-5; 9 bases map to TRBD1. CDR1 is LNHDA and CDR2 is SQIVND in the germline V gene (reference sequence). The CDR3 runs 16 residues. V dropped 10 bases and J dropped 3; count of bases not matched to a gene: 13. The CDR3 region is CATRDRVFGDNQPQHF. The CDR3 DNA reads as TGTGCCACACGGGACAGGGTTTTTGGCGACAATCAGCCCCAGCATTTT. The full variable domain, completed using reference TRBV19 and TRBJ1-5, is DGGITQSPKYLFRKEGQNVTLSCEQNLNHDAMYWYRQDPGQGLRLIYYSQIVNDFQKGDIAEGYSVSREKKESFPLTVTSAQKNPTAFYLCATRDRVFGDNQPQHFGDGTRLSIL.

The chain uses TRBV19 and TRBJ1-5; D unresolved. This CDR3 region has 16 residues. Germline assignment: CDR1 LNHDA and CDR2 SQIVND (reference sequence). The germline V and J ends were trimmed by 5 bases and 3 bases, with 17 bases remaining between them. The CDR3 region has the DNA TGTGCCAGTAGTCGACCCGGGGTCGGATACAATCAGCCCCAGCATTTT. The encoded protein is CASSRPGVGYNQPQHF.

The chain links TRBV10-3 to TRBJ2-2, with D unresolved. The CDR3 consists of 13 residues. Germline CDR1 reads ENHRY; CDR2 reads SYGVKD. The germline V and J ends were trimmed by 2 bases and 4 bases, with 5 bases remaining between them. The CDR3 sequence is CAISEVSTGELFF. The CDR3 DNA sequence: TGTGCCATCAGTGAGGTTAGCACCGGGGAGCTGTTTTTT.

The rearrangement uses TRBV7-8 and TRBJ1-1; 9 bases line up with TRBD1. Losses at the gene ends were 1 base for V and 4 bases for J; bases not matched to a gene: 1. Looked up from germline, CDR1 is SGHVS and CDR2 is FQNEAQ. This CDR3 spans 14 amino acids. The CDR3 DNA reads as TGTGCCAGCAGCTTAGAGACAGGGGGCACTGAAGCTTTCTTT. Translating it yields CASSLETGGTEAFF.

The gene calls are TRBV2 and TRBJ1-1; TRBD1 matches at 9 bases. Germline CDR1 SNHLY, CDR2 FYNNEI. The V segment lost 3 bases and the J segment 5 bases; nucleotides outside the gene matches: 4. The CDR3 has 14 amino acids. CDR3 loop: CASSEGQGRTEAFF. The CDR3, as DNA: TGTGCCAGCAGTGAGGGACAGGGCCGAACTGAAGCTTTCTTT. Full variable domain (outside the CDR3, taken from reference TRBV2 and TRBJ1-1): EPEVTQTPSHQVTQMGQEVILRCVPISNHLYFYWYRQILGQKVEFLVSFYNNEISEKSEIFDDQFSVERPDGSNFTLKIRSTKLEDSAMYFCASSEGQGRTEAFFGQGTRLTVV.

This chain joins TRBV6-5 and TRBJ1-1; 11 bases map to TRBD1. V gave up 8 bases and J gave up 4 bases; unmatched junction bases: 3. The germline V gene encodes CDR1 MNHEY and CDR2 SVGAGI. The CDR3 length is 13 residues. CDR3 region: CASAGTGGTEAFF. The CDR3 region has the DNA TGTGCCAGCGCCGGGACAGGGGGCACTGAAGCTTTCTTT.

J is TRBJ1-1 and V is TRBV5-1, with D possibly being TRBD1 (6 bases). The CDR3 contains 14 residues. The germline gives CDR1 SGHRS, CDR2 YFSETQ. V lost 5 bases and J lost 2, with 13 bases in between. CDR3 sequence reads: CASSMSGENTEAFF. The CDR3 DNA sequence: TGCGCCAGCAGTATGTCAGGGGAAAACACTGAAGCTTTCTTT.

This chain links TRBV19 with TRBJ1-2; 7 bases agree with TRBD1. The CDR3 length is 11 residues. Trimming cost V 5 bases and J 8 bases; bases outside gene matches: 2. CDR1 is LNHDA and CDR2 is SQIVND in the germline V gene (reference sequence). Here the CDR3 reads CASSAGGGYTF. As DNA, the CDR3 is TGTGCCAGTAGTGCAGGGGGAGGCTACACCTTC. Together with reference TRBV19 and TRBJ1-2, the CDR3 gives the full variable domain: DGGITQSPKYLFRKEGQNVTLSCEQNLNHDAMYWYRQDPGQGLRLIYYSQIVNDFQKGDIAEGYSVSREKKESFPLTVTSAQKNPTAFYLCASSAGGGYTFGSGTRLTVV.

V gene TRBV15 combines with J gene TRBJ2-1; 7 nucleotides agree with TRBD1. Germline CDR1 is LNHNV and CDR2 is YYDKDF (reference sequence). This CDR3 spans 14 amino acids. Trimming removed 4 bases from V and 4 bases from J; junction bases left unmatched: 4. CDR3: CATSMLTGYNEQFF. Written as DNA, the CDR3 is TGTGCCACCAGCATGTTGACAGGGTACAATGAGCAGTTCTTC.

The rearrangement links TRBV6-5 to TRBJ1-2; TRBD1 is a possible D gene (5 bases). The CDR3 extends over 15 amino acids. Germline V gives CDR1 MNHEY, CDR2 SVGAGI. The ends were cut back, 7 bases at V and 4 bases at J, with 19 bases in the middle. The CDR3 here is CASTDSGTKTYGYTF. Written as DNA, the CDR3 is TGTGCCAGCACCGACTCCGGGACGAAGACCTATGGCTACACCTTC.

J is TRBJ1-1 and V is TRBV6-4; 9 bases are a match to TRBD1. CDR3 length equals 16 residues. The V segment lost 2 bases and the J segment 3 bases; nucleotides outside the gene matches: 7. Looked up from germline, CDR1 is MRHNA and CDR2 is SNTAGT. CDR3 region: CASSDGGQGWDTEAFF. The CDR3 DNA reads TGTGCCAGCAGTGACGGGGGACAGGGTTGGGACACTGAAGCTTTCTTT.

For the CDR3, the DNA is TGTGCCAGCAGTTACGCCGTGGAAGATGGCTACACCTTC. Translated: CASSYAVEDGYTF. The chain combines TRBV12-3 or TRBV12-4 with TRBJ1-2; D is unresolved. The V gene lost 4 bases and the J gene lost 6 bases, with 12 bases spanning the gap. This CDR3 has 13 amino acids.

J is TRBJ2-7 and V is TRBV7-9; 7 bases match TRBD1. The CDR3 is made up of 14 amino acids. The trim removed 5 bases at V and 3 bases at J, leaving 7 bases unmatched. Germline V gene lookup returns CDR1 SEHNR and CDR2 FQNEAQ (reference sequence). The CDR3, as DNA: TGTGCCAGCAGCGCAACAGGGGTGATCTACGAGCAGTACGTC. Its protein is CASSATGVIYEQYV.

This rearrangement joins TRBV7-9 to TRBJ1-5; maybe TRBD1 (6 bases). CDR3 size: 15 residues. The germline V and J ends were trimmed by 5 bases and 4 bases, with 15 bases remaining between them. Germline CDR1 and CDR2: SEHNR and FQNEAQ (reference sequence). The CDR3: CASSPQGLGNQPQHF. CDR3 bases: TGTGCCAGCAGCCCACAGGGTCTAGGGAATCAGCCCCAGCATTTT. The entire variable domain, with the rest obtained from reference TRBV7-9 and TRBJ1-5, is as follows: DTGVSQNPRHKITKRGQNVTFRCDPISEHNRLYWYRQTLGQGPEFLTYFQNEAQLEKSRLLSDRFSAERPKGSFSTLEIQRTEQGDSAMYLCASSPQGLGNQPQHFGDGTRLSIL.

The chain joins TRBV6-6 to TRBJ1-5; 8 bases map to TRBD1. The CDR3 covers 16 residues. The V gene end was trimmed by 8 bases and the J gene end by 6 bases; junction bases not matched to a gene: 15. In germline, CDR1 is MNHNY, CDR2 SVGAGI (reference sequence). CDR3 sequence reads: CASRSTGENLGQPQHF. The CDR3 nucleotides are TGTGCCAGCCGTTCGACAGGGGAGAACCTGGGTCAGCCCCAGCATTTT.

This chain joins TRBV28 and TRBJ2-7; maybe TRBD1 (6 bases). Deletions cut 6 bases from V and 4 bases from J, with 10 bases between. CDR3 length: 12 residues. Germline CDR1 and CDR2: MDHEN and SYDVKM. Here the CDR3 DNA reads TGTGCCAGCAGGGCACAGGGTTACGAGCAGTACTTC. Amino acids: CASRAQGYEQYF.

CDR3 loop: CATSTENSGTTDTQYF. In DNA form, the CDR3 reads TGTGCCACCAGCACTGAAAACTCCGGGACCACAGATACGCAGTATTTT. This rearrangement joins TRBV15 to TRBJ2-3; D may correspond to TRBD1 or TRBD2 (5 bases each). Trimming stripped 4 bases from V and 2 bases from J, with 16 bases between. Germline loops: CDR1 LNHNV, CDR2 YYDKDF (reference sequence). CDR3 length: 16 amino acids.

CDR3 amino acids: CASSFGSGEETQYF. In DNA form, the CDR3 reads TGTGCCAGCAGCTTTGGTAGCGGGGAAGAGACCCAGTACTTC. The rearrangement links TRBV11-3 to TRBJ2-5, with 8 bases fitting TRBD2. Germline V gene data show CDR1 as SGHNT and CDR2 as YENEEA. CDR3 size: 14 residues. The V and J ends lost 3 bases and 3 bases, in that order; junction bases with no gene match: 3.

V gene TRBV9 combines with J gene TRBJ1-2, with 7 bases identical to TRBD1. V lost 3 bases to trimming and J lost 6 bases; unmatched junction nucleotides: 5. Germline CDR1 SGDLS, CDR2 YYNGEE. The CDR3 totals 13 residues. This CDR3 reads CASSGLQGDGYTF. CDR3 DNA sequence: TGTGCCAGCAGCGGGCTGCAGGGGGATGGCTACACCTTC.

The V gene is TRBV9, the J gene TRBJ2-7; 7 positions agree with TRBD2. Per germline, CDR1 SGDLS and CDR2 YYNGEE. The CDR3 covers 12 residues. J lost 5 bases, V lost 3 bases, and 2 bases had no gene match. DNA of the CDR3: TGTGCCAGCAGCGCTGGGAGGGACGAGCAGTACTTC. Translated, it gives CASSAGRDEQYF.